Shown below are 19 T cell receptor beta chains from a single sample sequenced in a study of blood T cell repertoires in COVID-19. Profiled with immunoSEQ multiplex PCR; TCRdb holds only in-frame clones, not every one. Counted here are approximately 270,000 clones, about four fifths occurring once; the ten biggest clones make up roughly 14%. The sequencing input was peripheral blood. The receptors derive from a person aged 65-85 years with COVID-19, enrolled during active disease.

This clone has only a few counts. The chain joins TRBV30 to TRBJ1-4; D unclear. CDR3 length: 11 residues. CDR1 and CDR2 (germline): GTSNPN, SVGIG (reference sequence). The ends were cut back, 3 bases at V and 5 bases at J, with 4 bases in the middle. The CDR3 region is CAWRLNEKLFF. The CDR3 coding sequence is TGTGCCTGGAGATTAAATGAAAAACTGTTTTTT.

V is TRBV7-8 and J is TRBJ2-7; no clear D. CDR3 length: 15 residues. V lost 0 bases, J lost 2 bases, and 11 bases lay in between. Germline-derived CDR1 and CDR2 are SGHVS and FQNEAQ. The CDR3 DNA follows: TGTGCCAGCAGCTTAGCGCTAACCGGAGCCTACGAGCAGTACTTC. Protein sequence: CASSLALTGAYEQYF.

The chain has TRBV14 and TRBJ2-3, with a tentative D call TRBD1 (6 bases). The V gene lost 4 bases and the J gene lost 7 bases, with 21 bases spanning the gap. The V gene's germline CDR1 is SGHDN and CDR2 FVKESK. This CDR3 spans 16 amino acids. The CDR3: CASSRESGQRPNTQYF. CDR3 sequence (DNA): TGTGCCAGCAGCCGTGAGTCGGGACAAAGGCCCAATACGCAGTATTTT.

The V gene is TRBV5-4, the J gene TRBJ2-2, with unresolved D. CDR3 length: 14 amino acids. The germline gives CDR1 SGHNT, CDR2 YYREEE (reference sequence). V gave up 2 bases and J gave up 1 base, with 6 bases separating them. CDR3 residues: CASSFGVNTGELFF. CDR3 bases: TGTGCCAGCAGCTTTGGAGTGAACACCGGGGAGCTGTTTTTT.

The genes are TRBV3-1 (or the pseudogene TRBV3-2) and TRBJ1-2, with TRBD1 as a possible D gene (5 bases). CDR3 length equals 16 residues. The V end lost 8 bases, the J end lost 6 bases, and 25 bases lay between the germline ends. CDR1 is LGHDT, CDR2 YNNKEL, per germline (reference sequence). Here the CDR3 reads CASAARGGGPWDGYTF. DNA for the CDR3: TGTGCCAGCGCAGCGCGGGGGGGAGGACCCTGGGATGGCTACACCTTC.

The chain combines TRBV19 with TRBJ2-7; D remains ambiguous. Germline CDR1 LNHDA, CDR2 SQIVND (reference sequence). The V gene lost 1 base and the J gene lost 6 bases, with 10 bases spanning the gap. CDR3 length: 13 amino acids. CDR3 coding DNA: TGTGCCAGTAGTATAGCTTCTGGAGTCGAGCAGTACTTC. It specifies CASSIASGVEQYF.

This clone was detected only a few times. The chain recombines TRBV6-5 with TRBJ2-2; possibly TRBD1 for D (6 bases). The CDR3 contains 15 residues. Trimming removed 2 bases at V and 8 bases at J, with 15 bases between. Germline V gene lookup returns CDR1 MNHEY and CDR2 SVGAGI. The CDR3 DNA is TGTGCCAGCAGTTACGGGAACAGGGCTACAGGGGAGCTGTTTTTT. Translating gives CASSYGNRATGELFF.

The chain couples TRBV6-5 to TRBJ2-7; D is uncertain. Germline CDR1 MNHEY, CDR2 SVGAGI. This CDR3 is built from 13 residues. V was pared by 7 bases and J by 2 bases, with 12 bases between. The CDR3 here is CASNFAVAYEQYF. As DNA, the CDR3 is TGTGCCAGCAATTTCGCGGTAGCCTACGAGCAGTACTTC.

CDR3 loop: CASSETSGFNNEQFF. The CDR3 nucleotides are TGCGCCAGCAGCGAAACTAGCGGTTTTAACAATGAGCAGTTCTTC. The rearrangement uses TRBV5-1 and TRBJ2-1; 8 bases are a match to TRBD2. Per germline, CDR1 SGHRS and CDR2 YFSETQ. The CDR3 is 15 amino acids. V gave up 4 bases and J gave up 5 bases; unmatched junction bases: 8.

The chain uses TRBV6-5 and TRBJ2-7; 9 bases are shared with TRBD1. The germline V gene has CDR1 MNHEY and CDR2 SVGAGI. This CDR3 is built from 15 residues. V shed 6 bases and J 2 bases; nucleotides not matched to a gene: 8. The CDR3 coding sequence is TGTGCCAGCAGGCACCCGGGACAGGGCACCTACGAGCAGTACTTC. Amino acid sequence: CASRHPGQGTYEQYF.

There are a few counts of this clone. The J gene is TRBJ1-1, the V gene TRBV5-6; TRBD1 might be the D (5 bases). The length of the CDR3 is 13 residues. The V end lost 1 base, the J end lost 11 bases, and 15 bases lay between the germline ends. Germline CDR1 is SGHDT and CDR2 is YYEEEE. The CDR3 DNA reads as TGTGCCAGCAGCTTGCCGGGGGACTCGTGGGCTTTCTTT. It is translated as CASSLPGDSWAFF.

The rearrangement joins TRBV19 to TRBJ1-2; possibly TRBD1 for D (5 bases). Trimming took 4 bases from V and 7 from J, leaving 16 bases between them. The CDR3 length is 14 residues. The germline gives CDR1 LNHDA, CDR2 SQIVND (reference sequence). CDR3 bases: TGTGCCAGTAGTACTGACCAGGGTCAGGGTGGCTACACCTTC. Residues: CASSTDQGQGGYTF.

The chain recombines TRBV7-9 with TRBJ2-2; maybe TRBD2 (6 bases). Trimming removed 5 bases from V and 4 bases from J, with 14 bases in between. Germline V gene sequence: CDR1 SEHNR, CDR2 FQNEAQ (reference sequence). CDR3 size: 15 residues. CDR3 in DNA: TGTGCCAGCAGCCCCTTGTCCGGGAGCACCGGGGAGCTGTTTTTT. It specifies CASSPLSGSTGELFF.

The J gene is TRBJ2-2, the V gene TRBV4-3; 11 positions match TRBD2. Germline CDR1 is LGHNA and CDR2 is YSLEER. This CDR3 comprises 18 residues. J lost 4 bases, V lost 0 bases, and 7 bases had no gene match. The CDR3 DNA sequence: TGCGCCAGCAGCCAAGATATAGCGGGGGGGTCGGGCACCGGGGAGCTGTTTTTT. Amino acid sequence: CASSQDIAGGSGTGELFF.

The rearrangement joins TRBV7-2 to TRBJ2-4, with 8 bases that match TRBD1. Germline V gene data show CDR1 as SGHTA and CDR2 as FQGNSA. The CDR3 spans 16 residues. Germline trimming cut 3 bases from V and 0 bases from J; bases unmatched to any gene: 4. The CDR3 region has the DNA TGTGCCAGCAGCTTTGGACAGGGACTAGCCAAAAACATTCAGTACTTC. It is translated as CASSFGQGLAKNIQYF. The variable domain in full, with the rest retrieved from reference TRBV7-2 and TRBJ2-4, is GAGVSQSPSNKVTEKGKDVELRCDPISGHTALYWYRQSLGQGLEFLIYFQGNSAPDKSGLPSDRFSAERTGGSVSTLTIQRTQQEDSAVYLCASSFGQGLAKNIQYFGAGTRLSVL.

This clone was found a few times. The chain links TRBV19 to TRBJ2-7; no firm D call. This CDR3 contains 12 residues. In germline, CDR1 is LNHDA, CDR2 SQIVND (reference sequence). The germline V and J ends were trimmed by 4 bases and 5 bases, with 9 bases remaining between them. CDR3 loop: CASSTGSHEQYF. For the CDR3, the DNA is TGTGCCAGTAGTACCGGGTCCCACGAGCAGTACTTC.

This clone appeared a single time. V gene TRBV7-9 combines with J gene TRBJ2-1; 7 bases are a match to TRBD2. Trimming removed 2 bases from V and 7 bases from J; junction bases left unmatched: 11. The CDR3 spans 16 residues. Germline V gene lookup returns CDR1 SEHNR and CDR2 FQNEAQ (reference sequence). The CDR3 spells CASSLLGGRARNEQFF. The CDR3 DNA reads TGTGCCAGCAGCTTACTGGGAGGGAGGGCCCGGAATGAGCAGTTCTTC.

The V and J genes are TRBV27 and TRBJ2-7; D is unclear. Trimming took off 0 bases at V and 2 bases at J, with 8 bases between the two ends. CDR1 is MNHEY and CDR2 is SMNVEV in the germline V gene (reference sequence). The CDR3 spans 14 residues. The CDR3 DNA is TGTGCCAGCAGTTTATCGGGCAAACCCTACGAGCAGTACTTC. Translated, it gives CASSLSGKPYEQYF.

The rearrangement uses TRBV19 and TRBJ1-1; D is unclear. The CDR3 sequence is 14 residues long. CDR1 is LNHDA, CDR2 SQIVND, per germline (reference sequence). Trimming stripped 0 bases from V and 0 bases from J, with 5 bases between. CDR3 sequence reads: CASSIDSMNTEAFF. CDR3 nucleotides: TGTGCCAGTAGTATAGACAGTATGAACACTGAAGCTTTCTTT.